These T cell receptor beta chains were read from a single sample in a study of beta chain features in type 1 diabetes. The method was immunoSEQ multiplex PCR; TCRdb's version includes in-frame clones alone and lacks a portion of them. The data show more than 300,000 clones, 7% to 10% seen once. What was sequenced was central memory CD4+ T cells from blood. The receptors originated from a man in his thirties or forties with type 1 diabetes. Each CDR3 is given with its conserved first and last residue. The D gene is left open where the match is weak. Clone size is shown for a subset of rows, as once, few, many or a class of expanded clone.

TRBV2	.	TRBJ2-3	.	CASLPDRGTDTQYF	TGTGCCAGCCTCCCCGACAGAGGCACAGATACGCAGTATTTT
TRBV28	.	TRBJ1-2	.	CASQTALNYGYTF	TGTGCCAGCCAGACGGCTCTGAACTATGGCTACACCTTC
TRBV4-3	few	TRBJ2-1	.	CASSQDRRARYNEQFF	TGCGCCAGCAGCCAAGATCGGAGGGCCCGCTACAATGAGCAGTTCTTC
TRBV11-3	many	TRBJ2-1	.	CASSTSNEQFF	TGTGCCAGCAGCACAAGTAATGAGCAGTTCTTC
TRBV15	.	TRBJ1-2	.	CATRSGQYYGYTF	TGTGCCACCCGATCGGGGCAGTACTATGGCTACACCTTC
TRBV19	few	TRBJ1-1	.	CASSMDWNTEAFF	TGTGCCAGTAGTATGGACTGGAACACTGAAGCTTTCTTT
TRBV28	few	TRBJ1-2	.	CASSRGPLEYGYTF	TGTGCCAGCAGCCGAGGTCCATTGGAGTATGGCTACACCTTC
TRBV5-4	few	TRBJ2-5	.	CASSLGTSQETQYF	TGTGCCAGCAGCTTGGGGACTTCCCAAGAGACCCAGTACTTC
TRBV18	.	TRBJ2-7	.	CASSREGGPSYEQYF	TGTGCCAGCTCAAGGGAAGGGGGTCCATCTTACGAGCAGTACTTC
TRBV5-1	.	TRBJ2-2	.	CASSRGSGELFF	TGCGCCAGCAGCCGAGGTTCCGGGGAGCTGTTTTTT
TRBV27	few	TRBJ1-3	TRBD1	CASSPGTGGFGNTIYF	TGTGCCAGCAGTCCAGGGACAGGGGGCTTCGGAAACACCATATATTTT
TRBV19	few	TRBJ1-3	.	CASSIGSVRTGNTIYF	TGTGCCAGTAGTATAGGCTCGGTACGGACTGGAAACACCATATATTTT
TRBV9	few	TRBJ1-2	TRBD1	CASSVDRDYGYTF	TGTGCCAGCAGCGTCGACAGGGATTATGGCTACACCTTC
TRBV23-1	once	TRBJ1-5	.	CASSQSDRAHSNQPQHF	TGCGCCAGCAGTCAATCGGACAGAGCTCATAGCAATCAGCCCCAGCATTTT
TRBV6-6	.	TRBJ1-2	.	CASRGIATETYGYTF	TGTGCCAGCAGGGGTATTGCGACGGAGACCTATGGCTACACCTTC
TRBV7-6	few	TRBJ2-1	.	CASSPKGGDEQFF	TGTGCCAGCAGCCCTAAGGGCGGAGATGAGCAGTTCTTC
TRBV7-7	few	TRBJ2-7	TRBD1	CASSRQGDSEQYF	TGTGCTAGCAGCCGACAGGGGGACTCGGAGCAGTACTTC